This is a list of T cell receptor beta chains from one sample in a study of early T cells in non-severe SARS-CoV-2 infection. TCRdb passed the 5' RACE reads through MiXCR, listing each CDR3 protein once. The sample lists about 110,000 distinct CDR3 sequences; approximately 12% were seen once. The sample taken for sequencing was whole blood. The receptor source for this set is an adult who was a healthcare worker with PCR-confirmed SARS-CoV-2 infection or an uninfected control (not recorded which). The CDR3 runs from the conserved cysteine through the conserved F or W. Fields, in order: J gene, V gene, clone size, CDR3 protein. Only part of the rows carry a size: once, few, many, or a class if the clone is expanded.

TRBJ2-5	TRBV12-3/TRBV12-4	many	CASGTSEYQETQYF
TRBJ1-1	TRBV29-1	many	CSVLRRENKAFF
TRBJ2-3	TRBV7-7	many	CASSRGRSADTQYF
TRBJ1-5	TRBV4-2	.	CASSQGRQPQHF
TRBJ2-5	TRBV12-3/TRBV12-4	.	CASRRGPGTQYF
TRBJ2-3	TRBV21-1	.	CASSRDRVATDTQYF
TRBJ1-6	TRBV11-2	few	CASSSRGNNSPLHF
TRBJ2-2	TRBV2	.	CASSERNTGELFF
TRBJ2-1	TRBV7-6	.	CASSLARLAGPMGVMNEQFF
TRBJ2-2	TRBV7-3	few	CASSLKGPNTGELFF
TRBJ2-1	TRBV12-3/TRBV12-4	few	CATMSRLAGGVGQFF